Listed here are 15 T cell receptor beta chains from one sample, sequenced in a study of T cell responses to AZD1222 COVID-19 vaccine. Data came from immunoSEQ multiplex PCR; TCRdb stores just in-frame clones and leaves some out. This table has approximately 90,000 clones, roughly 89% appearing once. The sequences come from peripheral blood, collected on day 0 of AZD1222 vaccination. These receptors originate from an adult in good health.

This rearrangement joins TRBV15 to TRBJ2-5; no reliable D call. With 3 bases removed from V and 5 bases from J, the gap between germline ends came to 7 bases. CDR1 is LNHNV and CDR2 is YYDKDF in the germline V gene (reference sequence). The CDR3 has 12 residues. This chain's CDR3 is CATSSGGETQYF. The CDR3 DNA is TGTGCCACCAGCAGCGGTGGGGAGACCCAGTACTTC.

The chain employs TRBV7-8 and TRBJ2-1, with D possibly being TRBD1 (6 bases). CDR1 and CDR2 (germline): SGHVS, FQNEAQ. The CDR3 length is 16 residues. Trimming left V 5 bases short and J 1 base short, with 15 bases between. The CDR3 loop is CASSTQDSQSYNEQFF. CDR3 sequence (DNA): TGTGCCAGCAGCACCCAGGACAGCCAATCCTACAATGAGCAGTTCTTC.

About this clone: Mismatch with germline at one junction end may stem from a read error. The chain carries TRBV7-7 and TRBJ1-1; weak D call: TRBD1 (6 bases). Germline lookup yields CDR1 SSHAT and CDR2 FNYEAQ (reference sequence). This CDR3 contains 18 residues. The CDR3: CASSTLIGGAVWNTEAFF. The CDR3 DNA sequence: TGTGCTAGCAGCACCCTCATAGGGGGGGCGGTATGGAACACTGAAGCTTTCTTT.

This clone was recorded once. The J gene is TRBJ2-3, the V gene TRBV21-1; the table's D call, TRBD1, was not checked against the DNA. TRBV21-1 is classified as a pseudogene. This CDR3 contains 18 residues. The CDR3 is CASSKRVRERGQEDTQYF. CDR3 sequence (DNA): TGTGCCAGCAGCAAACGGGTAAGGGAAAGGGGGCAAGAAGATACGCAGTATTTT.

This clone occurred a few times. This chain connects TRBV4-3 to TRBJ2-7; D may correspond to TRBD1 or TRBD2 (5 bases each). Per germline, CDR1 LGHNA and CDR2 YSLEER. Trimming took 8 bases from V and 3 from J, leaving 17 bases between them. The CDR3 runs 14 residues. CDR3 coding DNA: TGCGCCAGCTCCACCGCGTCAGGGAGCTACGAGCAGTACTTC. This gives the protein CASSTASGSYEQYF.

The chain couples TRBV24-1 to TRBJ1-4; D remains unclear. Germline lookup yields CDR1 KGHDR and CDR2 SFDVKD. V dropped 2 bases and J dropped 6 bases, with 3 bases sitting between them. The CDR3 length is 12 residues. CDR3 sequence (DNA): TGTGCCACCAGTGATTCGTATGAAAAACTGTTTTTT. Amino acids: CATSDSYEKLFF.

Here the CDR3 DNA reads TGTGCCAGCAGCCTCGGGGGGGCGCGGGAAAAACTGTTTTTT. It encodes CASSLGGAREKLFF. This chain joins TRBV6-5 and TRBJ1-4, with a weak D call TRBD1 (6 bases). V lost 6 bases and J 8 bases, leaving 16 bases between the germline ends. Per germline, CDR1 MNHEY and CDR2 SVGAGI. CDR3 length equals 14 residues.

This chain joins TRBV2 and TRBJ2-1, with 7 nucleotides matching TRBD2. The V segment lost 7 bases and the J segment 0 bases; nucleotides outside the gene matches: 6. The CDR3 has 15 amino acids. Germline CDR1 SNHLY, CDR2 FYNNEI. For the CDR3, the DNA is TGTGCCAGCACGTGGGAGGGTAGCTCCTACAATGAGCAGTTCTTC. Amino acid sequence: CASTWEGSSYNEQFF.

This clone was found a few times. V usage is TRBV5-1 and J usage is TRBJ1-1; no definite D call. The ends were cut back, 4 bases at V and 1 base at J, with 8 bases in the middle. The CDR3 has 13 residues. Germline V gene data show CDR1 as SGHRS and CDR2 as YFSETQ. The CDR3 sequence: CASSVSWNTEAFF. CDR3 bases: TGCGCCAGCAGCGTATCCTGGAACACTGAAGCTTTCTTT.

The chain recombines TRBV6-5 with TRBJ2-3, with 10 bases that match TRBD2. V lost 6 bases, J lost 1 base, and 4 bases stayed unmatched. Germline CDR1 reads MNHEY; CDR2 reads SVGAGI. The CDR3 is made up of 15 amino acids. CDR3 nucleotide sequence: TGTGCCAGCAGCCCCGGACTAGCGGGCACAGATACGCAGTATTTT. It codes for CASSPGLAGTDTQYF.

The chain couples TRBV2 to TRBJ2-7; D gene uncertain. The CDR3 totals 10 residues. Trimming cost V 7 bases and J 6 bases, with 7 bases left between them. The V gene's germline CDR1 is SNHLY and CDR2 FYNNEI. The DNA for the CDR3 is TGTGCCAGCATGCTAGGCGAGCAGTACTTC. Amino acids: CASMLGEQYF. Combining the CDR3 with reference TRBV2 and TRBJ2-7 gives the whole variable domain EPEVTQTPSHQVTQMGQEVILRCVPISNHLYFYWYRQILGQKVEFLVSFYNNEISEKSEIFDDQFSVERPDGSNFTLKIRSTKLEDSAMYFCASMLGEQYFGPGTRLTVT.

J is TRBJ1-4 and V is TRBV5-1, with 7 bases that match TRBD1. The CDR3 sequence is 16 residues long. V gave up 2 bases and J gave up 3 bases; unmatched junction bases: 7. CDR1 SGHRS and CDR2 YFSETQ come from the germline V gene. For the CDR3, the DNA is TGCGCCAGCAGCTTAAACGGGCAGGGGGCTAATGAAAAACTGTTTTTT. Translated: CASSLNGQGANEKLFF.

This clone was seen a few times. J is TRBJ2-5 and V is TRBV18, with D perhaps TRBD2 (6 bases). CDR3 length: 15 amino acids. Germline lookup yields CDR1 KGHSH and CDR2 LQKENI. V was trimmed by 3 bases and J by 5 bases, leaving 16 bases between them. Here the CDR3 DNA reads TGTGCCAGCTCACCCCGCGCCTCGGGAGCGGAGACCCAGTACTTC. This gives the protein CASSPRASGAETQYF.

This clone occurred a few times. The V and J genes are TRBV29-1 and TRBJ2-5; 11 bases are a match to TRBD2. The V gene end was trimmed by 6 bases and the J gene end by 4 bases; junction bases not matched to a gene: 1. CDR3 length: 12 amino acids. Germline lookup yields CDR1 SQVTM and CDR2 ANQGSEA. The CDR3: CSVTSGVETQYF. As DNA, the CDR3 is TGCAGCGTGACTAGCGGGGTAGAGACCCAGTACTTC.

The CDR3 bases are TGCGCCAGCAGCCAATTTGACACTGGCTACACCTTC. This sequence encodes CASSQFDTGYTF. This rearrangement joins TRBV4-1 to TRBJ1-2; D remains ambiguous. V dropped 2 bases and J dropped 7 bases, with 8 bases sitting between them. The CDR3 is made up of 12 amino acids. CDR1 and CDR2 (germline): MGHRA, YSYEKL.